A single sample is the source of the 24 T cell receptor beta chains below, sequenced in a study of T cell responses to AZD1222 COVID-19 vaccine. The method was immunoSEQ multiplex PCR; TCRdb's version includes in-frame clones alone and lacks a portion of them. The data contain 95,000 to 110,000 clones, 93% of them singletons. The input for sequencing was peripheral blood, taken on day 0 of AZD1222 vaccination. These receptors originate from an adult in good health.

This clone has a single count. This chain uses TRBV5-4 with TRBJ2-3; D could derive from TRBD1 or TRBD2 (6 bases each). CDR3 size: 14 residues. Looked up from germline, CDR1 is SGHNT and CDR2 is YYREEE (reference sequence). V shed 4 bases and J shed 7 bases, with 16 bases lying between them. This CDR3 reads CASSGVGGGNTQYF. CDR3 coding DNA: TGTGCCAGCAGCGGGGTTGGAGGGGGAAATACGCAGTATTTT.

The chain has TRBV18 and TRBJ1-5, with no clear D. CDR3 length: 15 residues. Germline V gene lookup returns CDR1 KGHSH and CDR2 LQKENI. The V end lost 4 bases, the J end lost 3 bases, and 13 bases lay between the germline ends. The CDR3 reads CASSREGGNNQPQHF. The CDR3, as DNA: TGTGCCAGCTCACGCGAGGGAGGCAACAATCAGCCCCAGCATTTT.

This clone occurred once. The chain has TRBV19 and TRBJ2-1; 7 bases are a match to TRBD1. The CDR3 loop spans 14 amino acids. The germline CDR1 and CDR2 sequences are LNHDA and SQIVND (reference sequence). With 8 bases clipped from V and 4 bases from J, the junction kept 8 bases outside the gene matches. For the CDR3, the DNA is TGTGCCAGTGGTACGGACAGGCTATACAATGAGCAGTTCTTC. As protein: CASGTDRLYNEQFF.

A remark on this clone: Other DNA sequences of this sample code for an identical CDR3. V is TRBV11-2 and J is TRBJ2-7; the D is unclear. The V gene's germline CDR1 is SGHAT and CDR2 FQNNGV. CDR3 length equals 12 residues. Trimming took 0 bases from V and 3 from J, leaving 3 bases between them. The CDR3 protein is CASSLDRYEQYF. For the CDR3, the DNA is TGTGCCAGCAGCTTAGATCGCTACGAGCAGTACTTC.

The gene calls are TRBV6-2 or TRBV6-3 and TRBJ1-2; the D gene is possibly TRBD1 (5 bases). The CDR3 is 15 amino acids. CDR1 is MNHEY and CDR2 is SVGEGT in the germline V gene. Trimming left V 6 bases short and J 1 base short, with 15 bases between. CDR3 sequence: CASSSPGRINYGYTF. The CDR3 DNA reads as TGTGCCAGCAGCTCTCCGGGACGAATTAACTATGGCTACACCTTC.

This chain uses TRBV28 with TRBJ2-5, with D maybe TRBD1 (6 bases). The V gene lost 3 bases and the J gene lost 4 bases, with 12 bases spanning the gap. The CDR3 has 14 residues. Germline assignment: CDR1 MDHEN and CDR2 SYDVKM. The CDR3 bases are TGTGCCAGCAGTTTTCAGGGGCGCGGAGAGACCCAGTACTTC. It yields the protein CASSFQGRGETQYF.

This chain links TRBV27 with TRBJ2-1; 11 bases are shared with TRBD2. V shed 5 bases and J 0 bases; nucleotides not matched to a gene: 3. CDR1 is MNHEY and CDR2 is SMNVEV in the germline V gene (reference sequence). The CDR3 loop spans 16 amino acids. The CDR3 protein is CASSRTSGSSYNEQFF. The CDR3 bases are TGTGCCAGCAGTAGAACTAGCGGGAGCTCCTACAATGAGCAGTTCTTC.

This clone appeared once. The chain links TRBV27 to TRBJ2-3, with 10 positions matching TRBD1. J gave up 1 base and V 3 bases, and 7 bases lay outside the gene matches. Germline assignment: CDR1 MNHEY and CDR2 SMNVEV (reference sequence). This CDR3 comprises 17 residues. DNA for the CDR3: TGTGCCAGCAGTTTCTCAACCGGGACAGGGGGCACAGATACGCAGTATTTT. This encodes CASSFSTGTGGTDTQYF.

This clone was detected once. V gene TRBV6-1 combines with J gene TRBJ1-2; TRBD1 is a possible D gene (5 bases). CDR3 length: 15 residues. Trimming pared 0 bases from V and 3 bases from J, leaving 11 bases between. Germline V gives CDR1 MNHNS, CDR2 SASEGT. The DNA of the CDR3 is TGTGCCAGCAGTGAAGCGCTTCGGGACCACTATGGCTACACCTTC. This translates into CASSEALRDHYGYTF.

The chain links TRBV7-3 to TRBJ2-5, with D tentatively TRBD2 (6 bases). The V end lost 5 bases, the J end lost 7 bases, and 20 bases lay between the germline ends. Looked up from germline, CDR1 is SGHTA and CDR2 is FQGTGA. The CDR3 has 15 amino acids. CDR3 nucleotides: TGTGCCAGCAGCCCAGCCGGGAGCCCGCCAGGGACCCAGTACTTC. Its protein is CASSPAGSPPGTQYF. The full variable domain, rest sourced from reference TRBV7-3 and TRBJ2-5, is GAGVSQTPSNKVTEKGKYVELRCDPISGHTALYWYRQSLGQGPEFLIYFQGTGAADDSGLPNDRFFAVRPEGSVSTLKIQRTERGDSAVYLCASSPAGSPPGTQYFGPGTRLLVL.

Note on this clone: This specimen includes other DNA sequences encoding the same CDR3. The chain links TRBV6-5 to TRBJ1-1; D gene uncertain. This CDR3 comprises 13 residues. Germline CDR1 MNHEY, CDR2 SVGAGI. The V end lost 0 bases, the J end lost 1 base, and 3 bases lay between the germline ends. The CDR3 loop is CASSYSKNTEAFF. The CDR3, as DNA: TGTGCCAGCAGTTACTCGAAGAACACTGAAGCTTTCTTT.

The rearrangement joins TRBV6-2 or TRBV6-3 to TRBJ1-5; the D gene is possibly TRBD1 (5 bases). Per the germline V gene, CDR1 is MNHEY and CDR2 is SVGEGT. There are 16 residues in the CDR3. V shed 4 bases and J shed 4 bases, with 17 bases lying between them. The CDR3 sequence is CASSLTGGGWNQPQHF. The CDR3 nucleotides read TGTGCCAGCAGTTTAACCGGCGGGGGTTGGAATCAGCCCCAGCATTTT.

The rearrangement uses TRBV7-8 and TRBJ1-4, with TRBD1 matching over 8 bases. The germline V gene has CDR1 SGHVS and CDR2 FQNEAQ. The CDR3 totals 16 residues. The trim removed 5 bases at V and 3 bases at J, leaving 8 bases unmatched. CDR3 protein: CASSPRRTGPNEKLFF. In DNA, the CDR3 is TGTGCCAGCAGCCCTCGTCGGACAGGGCCTAATGAAAAACTGTTTTTT.

This chain uses TRBV2 with TRBJ2-6; TRBD1 agrees at 8 bases. V trimming: 0 bases; J trimming: 6 bases; junction bases outside the gene matches: 19. This CDR3 has 21 residues. Germline CDR1 SNHLY, CDR2 FYNNEI. For the CDR3, the DNA is TGTGCCAGCAGTGAAGCGGCCCCCCGGTGGGACAGGTCATACTCGGCCAACGTCCTGACTTTC. Its translation is CASSEAAPRWDRSYSANVLTF.

The chain combines TRBV7-2 with TRBJ1-1, with D perhaps matching TRBD1 (6 bases). V gave up 4 bases and J gave up 2 bases, with 11 bases separating them. Germline V lookup: CDR1 SGHTA, CDR2 FQGNSA. The CDR3 sequence is 14 residues long. CDR3 amino acids: CASSSWDTNTEAFF. The CDR3 DNA sequence: TGTGCCAGCAGCTCCTGGGACACCAACACTGAAGCTTTCTTT.

J is TRBJ2-7 and V is TRBV7-2, with D maybe TRBD2 (6 bases). The CDR3 totals 15 residues. CDR1 and CDR2 from the germline V gene are SGHTA and FQGNSA. Deletions cut 2 bases from V and 2 bases from J, with 13 bases between. The chain's CDR3 is CASSLKAGQPYEQYF. In nucleotides, the CDR3 is TGTGCCAGCAGCTTAAAGGCGGGGCAACCCTACGAGCAGTACTTC. The full variable domain, completed using reference TRBV7-2 and TRBJ2-7, is GAGVSQSPSNKVTEKGKDVELRCDPISGHTALYWYRQSLGQGLEFLIYFQGNSAPDKSGLPSDRFSAERTGGSVSTLTIQRTQQEDSAVYLCASSLKAGQPYEQYFGPGTRLTVT.

This chain uses TRBV7-8 with TRBJ2-7; D perhaps matches TRBD2 (5 bases). The CDR3 extends over 12 amino acids. CDR1 is SGHVS and CDR2 is FQNEAQ in the germline V gene. Trimming pared 5 bases from V and 5 bases from J, leaving 10 bases between. The chain's CDR3 is CASSRPADEQYF. The CDR3 nucleotides are TGTGCCAGCAGCCGACCAGCGGACGAGCAGTACTTC.

This clone was seen just once. CDR3 sequence (DNA): TGCAGTGCTAGGCGGCTCGACGAGCAGTACTTC. This translates into CSARRLDEQYF. The gene calls are TRBV20-1 and TRBJ2-7; D remains unclear. Trimming took off 3 bases at V and 5 bases at J, with 8 bases between the two ends. Germline assignment: CDR1 DFQATT and CDR2 SNEGSKA (reference sequence). The CDR3 extends over 11 amino acids.

This clone is a singleton in its sample. The chain couples TRBV30 to TRBJ1-2, with D unclear. This CDR3 region has 13 residues. V lost 0 bases, J lost 4 bases, and 9 bases lay in between. Germline values: CDR1 GTSNPN, CDR2 SVGIG (reference sequence). The CDR3 DNA sequence: TGTGCCTGGAGTGTCCTGGGCCCCTATGGCTACACCTTC. As protein: CAWSVLGPYGYTF.

This chain joins TRBV28 and TRBJ1-2; the D gene is possibly TRBD1 (5 bases). Per germline, CDR1 MDHEN and CDR2 SYDVKM. Trimming removed 10 bases at V and 4 bases at J, with 10 bases between. This CDR3 comprises 11 residues. The CDR3 is CATWGGYGYTF. In DNA, the CDR3 is TGTGCCACTTGGGGGGGCTATGGCTACACCTTC.

This chain links TRBV5-6 with TRBJ2-2; 9 bases map to TRBD2. Germline values: CDR1 SGHDT, CDR2 YYEEEE. The CDR3 runs to 17 residues. The trim removed 4 bases at V and 5 bases at J, leaving 12 bases unmatched. The CDR3 reads CASSLVGGTSRTGELFF. The CDR3 region has the DNA TGTGCCAGCAGCCTGGTTGGAGGGACTAGCAGGACCGGGGAGCTGTTTTTT.

This chain joins TRBV7-9 and TRBJ2-5; TRBD1 matches 9 bases. Germline V gives CDR1 SEHNR, CDR2 FQNEAQ (reference sequence). The CDR3 is 16 residues long. After removal of 5 bases from V and 6 bases from J, the junction contained 13 bases not matched to a gene. CDR3 residues: CASSTHRGPLIQTQYF. The CDR3 DNA follows: TGTGCCAGCAGCACTCACAGGGGGCCCTTGATCCAGACCCAGTACTTC.

J is TRBJ1-2 and V is TRBV2; D not certain. Germline CDR1 is SNHLY and CDR2 is FYNNEI. Trimming removed 7 bases from V and 6 bases from J, with 9 bases in between. The CDR3 totals 11 residues. This chain's CDR3 is CASTGLDGYTF. Written as DNA, the CDR3 is TGTGCCAGCACCGGACTCGATGGCTACACCTTC.

The chain employs TRBV30 and TRBJ2-7; 7 bases are a match to TRBD1. This CDR3 contains 12 residues. The trim removed 8 bases at V and 5 bases at J, leaving 9 bases unmatched. Looked up from germline, CDR1 is GTSNPN and CDR2 is SVGIG (reference sequence). The DNA for the CDR3 is TGTGCCCAAAGGACAGGTTTGGACGAGCAGTACTTC. This sequence encodes CAQRTGLDEQYF. The whole variable domain, filled in from reference TRBV30 and TRBJ2-7, reads SQTIHQWPATLVQPVGSPLSLECTVEGTSNPNLYWYRQAAGRGLQLLFYSVGIGQISSEVPQNLSASRPQDRQFILSSKKLLLSDSGFYLCAQRTGLDEQYFGPGTRLTVT.